This section outlines one T cell receptor (beta chain) sequence together with its context. Germline CDR1 and CDR2: KGHSH and LQKENI. The CDR3 has 13 amino acids. The trim removed 5 bases at V and 6 bases at J, leaving 4 bases unmatched. The table came from immunoSEQ multiplex PCR; TCRdb's copy has only in-frame clones and leaves some out. Of around 260,000 clones detected, approximately 91% appear once; the ten largest clones hold about 2%. The sample comes from a study of blood T cell repertoires in COVID-19. Overall study context: Italy, Spain and the United States were the sources of the convalescent and acute COVID-19 samples. The cDNA or gDNA used as material had been derived from T cells, B-cell-depleted T cells, or PBMCs.

The chain couples TRBV18 to TRBJ2-1; 7 bases line up with TRBD1. Source material: peripheral blood. The origin of this receptor is a woman aged 25-40 years with COVID-19, enrolled during active disease. CDR3 in DNA: TGTGCCAGCTCAGTACGACAGGGCAATGAGCAGTTCTTC. It translates to CASSVRQGNEQFF. The whole variable domain, filled in from reference TRBV18 and TRBJ2-1, reads NAGVMQNPRHLVRRRGQEARLRCSPMKGHSHVYWYRQLPEEGLKFMVYLQKENIIDESGMPKERFSAEFPKEGPSILRIQQVVRGDSAAYFCASSVRQGNEQFFGPGTRLTVL.